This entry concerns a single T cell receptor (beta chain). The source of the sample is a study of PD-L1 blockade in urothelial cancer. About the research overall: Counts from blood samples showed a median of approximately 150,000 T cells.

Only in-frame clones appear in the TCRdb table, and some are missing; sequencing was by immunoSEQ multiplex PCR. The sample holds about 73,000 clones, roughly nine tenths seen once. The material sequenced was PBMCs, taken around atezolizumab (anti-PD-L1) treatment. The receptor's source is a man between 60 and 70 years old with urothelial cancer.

The CDR3 is CASSQETGRDTEAFF. In nucleotides, the CDR3 is TGTGCCAGCAGCCAGGAAACAGGGAGGGACACTGAAGCTTTCTTT. V is TRBV4-2 and J is TRBJ1-1; a weak D match, TRBD1 (6 bases). The CDR3 covers 15 residues. The ends were cut back, 3 bases at V and 3 bases at J, with 14 bases in the middle. The V gene's germline CDR1 is LGHNA and CDR2 YNFKEQ.